These 32 T cell receptor beta chains came from one sample sequenced in a study of blood T cell repertoires in COVID-19. This table comes from immunoSEQ multiplex PCR, and its TCRdb copy is limited to in-frame clones, with some not included. Counted here are around 70,000 clones, about 84% occurring once; the ten biggest clones make up roughly 16%. The sequenced sample was peripheral blood. The receptors here all came from a human donor in a cohort sampled during active COVID-19.

The gene calls are TRBV6-1 and TRBJ1-1; D perhaps matches TRBD1 (5 bases). This CDR3 is built from 12 residues. Trimming took off 3 bases at V and 10 bases at J, with 12 bases between the two ends. Germline values: CDR1 MNHNS, CDR2 SASEGT. The CDR3 is CASSDNQGRAFF. CDR3 nucleotide sequence: TGTGCCAGCAGTGATAACCAGGGTCGAGCTTTCTTT.

The V call is TRBV27, the J call TRBJ1-2; tentative D call: TRBD1 (5 bases). V lost 3 bases, J lost 4 bases, and 12 bases lay in between. CDR3 length: 14 amino acids. Germline loops: CDR1 MNHEY, CDR2 SMNVEV (reference sequence). This CDR3 is CASSLGGLPYGYTF. The DNA of the CDR3 is TGTGCCAGCAGTTTGGGGGGATTGCCCTATGGCTACACCTTC.

The V and J genes are TRBV3-1 (or the pseudogene TRBV3-2) and TRBJ1-4; D gene unclear. Per germline, CDR1 LGHDT and CDR2 YNNKEL (reference sequence). V shed 6 bases and J shed 0 bases, with 8 bases lying between them. The CDR3 has 14 residues. In DNA form, the CDR3 reads TGTGCCAGCAGTTGGGCATCAACTAATGAAAAACTGTTTTTT. It encodes CASSWASTNEKLFF.

The genes are TRBV6-6 and TRBJ2-7; D is perhaps TRBD1 (5 bases). Looked up from germline, CDR1 is MNHNY and CDR2 is SVGAGI (reference sequence). This CDR3 is built from 12 residues. V was cut by 4 bases and J by 5 bases, with 9 bases left in between. The CDR3: CASSLQADEQYF. DNA of the CDR3: TGTGCCAGCAGTTTACAGGCAGACGAGCAGTACTTC.

V and J are TRBV18 and TRBJ1-5, with D tentatively TRBD1 (6 bases). Per the germline V gene, CDR1 is KGHSH and CDR2 is LQKENI. The germline V and J ends were trimmed by 6 bases and 0 bases, with 15 bases remaining between them. The CDR3 sequence is 16 residues long. This chain's CDR3 is CASSPQDRLSNQPQHF. CDR3 DNA sequence: TGTGCCAGCTCCCCTCAAGACAGGCTTAGCAATCAGCCCCAGCATTTT.

The gene calls are TRBV21-1 and TRBJ2-1; the DNA was not compared with TRBD1, the D call given in the table. TRBV21-1 has pseudogene status. The CDR3 is 13 residues long. CDR3 DNA: TGTGCCAGCGGAACAACAGGGGGCGCTGAGCAGTTCTTC. It yields the protein CASGTTGGAEQFF.

CDR3 in amino acids: CASSGDKTEAFF. The CDR3 DNA follows: TGTGCCAGCAGTGGGGACAAAACTGAAGCTTTCTTT. V gene TRBV25-1 combines with J gene TRBJ1-1; TRBD1 might be the D (6 bases). The V and J ends lost 4 bases and 5 bases respectively, with 8 bases between them. Germline-derived CDR1 and CDR2 are MGHDK and SYGVNS. The CDR3 loop spans 12 amino acids.

The table lists this clone with a few counts. Within the sample, other DNA sequences also encode this same CDR3. This chain links TRBV27 with TRBJ1-5; 8 bases fit TRBD1. Trimming took 0 bases from V and 4 from J; bases not matched to a gene: 2. From germline, CDR1 is MNHEY and CDR2 SMNVEV (reference sequence). The CDR3 is 15 amino acids. The CDR3 sequence: CASSLSGTGNQPQHF. CDR3 DNA sequence: TGTGCCAGCAGTTTATCAGGGACAGGTAATCAGCCCCAGCATTTT.

This clone was observed a single time. The chain recombines TRBV19 with TRBJ1-1; D may be TRBD1 (6 bases). Trimming took off 0 bases at V and 1 base at J, with 12 bases between the two ends. Germline V gene lookup returns CDR1 LNHDA and CDR2 SQIVND (reference sequence). The CDR3 spans 16 residues. In DNA, the CDR3 is TGTGCCAGTAGTATAGAGGCGCAGGGGAGGAACACTGAAGCTTTCTTT. Its translation: CASSIEAQGRNTEAFF. The full variable domain, completed using reference TRBV19 and TRBJ1-1, is DGGITQSPKYLFRKEGQNVTLSCEQNLNHDAMYWYRQDPGQGLRLIYYSQIVNDFQKGDIAEGYSVSREKKESFPLTVTSAQKNPTAFYLCASSIEAQGRNTEAFFGQGTRLTVV.

The chain combines TRBV24-1 with TRBJ2-3; D might be TRBD2 (5 bases). This CDR3 spans 17 amino acids. V lost 6 bases to trimming and J lost 6 bases, with 24 bases between them. Germline V lookup: CDR1 KGHDR, CDR2 SFDVKD. CDR3 protein: CATSSSPLGRSGDTQYF. The CDR3 bases are TGTGCCACCAGTTCTTCCCCCCTAGGCCGTTCGGGGGATACGCAGTATTTT.

The V and J genes are TRBV2 and TRBJ1-1; maybe TRBD1 (6 bases). Trimming shortened V by 6 bases and J by 3 bases, and 11 bases separated the two germline ends. The CDR3 covers 13 residues. Germline assignment: CDR1 SNHLY and CDR2 FYNNEI. The CDR3 loop reads CASRKTGYTEAFF. The CDR3 bases are TGTGCCAGCAGAAAAACAGGGTACACTGAAGCTTTCTTT.

V gene TRBV9 combines with J gene TRBJ2-7; TRBD1 matches 7 bases. V gave up 0 bases and J gave up 1 base; unmatched junction bases: 7. Per germline, CDR1 SGDLS and CDR2 YYNGEE. The CDR3 has 16 residues. The CDR3 here is CASSVGTGVRSYEQYF. CDR3 nucleotides: TGTGCCAGCAGCGTAGGAACAGGGGTTAGATCCTACGAGCAGTACTTC.

The rearrangement uses TRBV5-1 and TRBJ1-1, with TRBD1 identical over 8 bases. The ends lost 1 base at V and 3 bases at J; junction bases unmatched: 2. CDR1 and CDR2 from the germline V gene are SGHRS and YFSETQ. The CDR3 runs 14 residues. CDR3 sequence: CASSLTGGDTEAFF. The DNA for the CDR3 is TGCGCCAGCAGCTTGACAGGGGGGGACACTGAAGCTTTCTTT.

This clone was observed a single time. The chain employs TRBV3-1 (or the pseudogene TRBV3-2) and TRBJ2-4; 7 bases map to TRBD2. The CDR3 is 14 residues long. Looked up from germline, CDR1 is LGHDT and CDR2 is YNNKEL (reference sequence). Trimming cost V 3 bases and J 5 bases; bases outside gene matches: 4. The CDR3 reads CASSHTSAENIQYF. In nucleotides, the CDR3 is TGTGCCAGCAGCCACACTAGCGCCGAAAACATTCAGTACTTC.

Points on this clone: One end of the junction is discordant with germline, which a read error may explain. The CDR3 protein is CAGSADRDEKLFF. In DNA form, the CDR3 reads TGTGCCGGTAGTGCCGACAGGGATGAAAAACTGTTTTTT. The chain carries TRBV19 and TRBJ1-4, with TRBD1 matching over 7 bases. This CDR3 has 13 residues. Germline CDR1 and CDR2: LNHDA and SQIVND (reference sequence).

The chain uses TRBV5-1 and TRBJ2-3; 16 bases agree with TRBD2. CDR1 SGHRS and CDR2 YFSETQ come from the germline V gene. This CDR3 is built from 19 residues. The junction had 5 bases not matched to a gene; V was cut back by 0 bases and J by 1 base. Written as DNA, the CDR3 is TGCGCCAGCAGCTTGGCGGGACTAGCGGGAGGGCCGGGCACAGATACGCAGTATTTT. Its protein is CASSLAGLAGGPGTDTQYF.

V usage is TRBV19 and J usage is TRBJ1-5; weak D call: TRBD1 (5 bases). The CDR3 contains 14 residues. The V gene lost 2 bases and the J gene lost 7 bases, with 12 bases spanning the gap. Per germline, CDR1 LNHDA and CDR2 SQIVND (reference sequence). CDR3 amino acids: CASSITPGLQPQHF. In nucleotides, the CDR3 is TGTGCCAGTAGTATAACTCCAGGGCTACAGCCCCAGCATTTT.

The chain links TRBV19 to TRBJ2-7; TRBD1 aligns across 10 bases. CDR3 length: 16 residues. Looked up from germline, CDR1 is LNHDA and CDR2 is SQIVND (reference sequence). V lost 2 bases to trimming and J lost 3 bases; unmatched junction nucleotides: 7. The CDR3 spells CASSISGTGERYEQYF. The DNA of the CDR3 is TGTGCCAGTAGTATATCGGGGACAGGGGAACGCTACGAGCAGTACTTC.

The V call is TRBV5-4, the J call TRBJ2-1; TRBD2 is a possible D gene (6 bases). Germline values: CDR1 SGHNT, CDR2 YYREEE (reference sequence). The CDR3 spans 16 residues. V dropped 0 bases and J dropped 1 base, with 11 bases sitting between them. CDR3 loop: CASSLEGGASYNEQFF. The CDR3 bases are TGTGCCAGCAGCTTGGAAGGCGGGGCGTCCTACAATGAGCAGTTCTTC.

The gene calls are TRBV5-1 and TRBJ2-1; 7 bases match TRBD2. This CDR3 is 16 amino acids long. J lost 2 bases, V lost 3 bases, and 8 bases had no gene match. Looked up from germline, CDR1 is SGHRS and CDR2 is YFSETQ. Written as DNA, the CDR3 is TGCGCCAGCAGCTCCCCTACGGGAGGCGCCTACAATGAGCAGTTCTTC. Translated: CASSSPTGGAYNEQFF.

The V call is TRBV6-5, the J call TRBJ2-5, with 9 bases matching TRBD2. Germline V gene lookup returns CDR1 MNHEY and CDR2 SVGAGI. The CDR3 spans 14 residues. Trimming removed 6 bases from V and 2 bases from J; junction bases left unmatched: 4. In DNA, the CDR3 is TGTGCCAGCAGCCGACTAGCGGAGCAAGAGACCCAGTACTTC. Translation: CASSRLAEQETQYF.

The rearrangement joins TRBV30 to TRBJ1-3, with D possibly TRBD1 on 6 matching bases. The germline CDR1 and CDR2 sequences are GTSNPN and SVGIG (reference sequence). The CDR3 is made up of 15 amino acids. The V gene lost 8 bases and the J gene lost 0 bases, with 17 bases spanning the gap. In nucleotides, the CDR3 is TGTGCCCTATCGGCAGGGGACTACTCTGGAAACACCATATATTTT. Protein sequence: CALSAGDYSGNTIYF.

V and J are TRBV5-1 and TRBJ1-3; tentative D call: TRBD1 (6 bases). The CDR3 has 16 residues. Trimming took 1 base from V and 2 from J, leaving 13 bases between them. Germline V gene data show CDR1 as SGHRS and CDR2 as YFSETQ. As DNA, the CDR3 is TGCGCCAGCAGCTTGTCTACAGGGATCGCTGGAAACACCATATATTTT. Translating gives CASSLSTGIAGNTIYF.

The chain links TRBV7-6 to TRBJ2-6, with 8 bases fitting TRBD1. The V gene end was trimmed by 5 bases and the J gene end by 0 bases; junction bases not matched to a gene: 6. The CDR3 has 17 residues. CDR1 and CDR2 from the germline V gene are SGHVS and FNYEAQ. The CDR3 coding sequence is TGTGCCAGCAGCGGCCGGGACAGGAACTCTGGGGCCAACGTCCTGACTTTC. Protein sequence: CASSGRDRNSGANVLTF.

This clone turned up a few times. The chain recombines TRBV7-2 with TRBJ2-5; 7 bases map to TRBD2. The CDR3 is 18 amino acids. With V trimmed by 5 bases and J by 5 bases, 20 bases remained unmatched. The germline CDR1 and CDR2 sequences are SGHTA and FQGNSA. CDR3 residues: CASSRGLLGLGIGETQYF. DNA of the CDR3: TGTGCCAGCAGCCGGGGACTACTTGGCCTCGGGATTGGCGAGACCCAGTACTTC.

This chain connects TRBV7-2 to TRBJ2-1; 13 bases agree with TRBD2. Germline loops: CDR1 SGHTA, CDR2 FQGNSA. V lost 5 bases to trimming and J lost 10 bases; unmatched junction nucleotides: 11. This CDR3 has 16 residues. The CDR3 coding sequence is TGTGCCAGCAGCGGTGGACTAGCGGGAGAGGTGGAAGAGCAGTTCTTC. This encodes CASSGGLAGEVEEQFF.

The chain recombines TRBV7-2 with TRBJ2-7; 10 bases agree with TRBD2. With V trimmed by 4 bases and J by 2 bases, 5 bases remained unmatched. CDR3 length: 15 amino acids. Germline CDR1 is SGHTA and CDR2 is FQGNSA. CDR3 region: CASSSLAGVAYEQYF. In nucleotides, the CDR3 is TGTGCCAGCAGCTCCCTAGCGGGAGTGGCCTACGAGCAGTACTTC.

The CDR3 loop reads CASSSGENQPQHF. The CDR3 DNA sequence: TGTGCCAGCAGTTCGGGAGAAAATCAGCCCCAGCATTTT. J is TRBJ1-5 and V is TRBV12-3 or TRBV12-4; D is unresolved. The CDR3 length is 13 residues. The germline V and J ends were trimmed by 4 bases and 4 bases, with 8 bases remaining between them.

The chain carries TRBV5-1 and TRBJ1-1; weak D call: TRBD1 (6 bases). The CDR3 is made up of 14 amino acids. Germline CDR1 and CDR2: SGHRS and YFSETQ. Trimming left V 5 bases short and J 1 base short, with 12 bases between. The CDR3 reads CASRDGTTNTEAFF. CDR3 nucleotides: TGCGCCAGCAGGGACGGGACAACGAACACTGAAGCTTTCTTT. Drawing the rest from reference TRBV5-1 and TRBJ1-1, the complete variable domain is KAGVTQTPRYLIKTRGQQVTLSCSPISGHRSVSWYQQTPGQGLQFLFEYFSETQRNKGNFPGRFSGRQFSNSRSEMNVSTLELGDSALYLCASRDGTTNTEAFFGQGTRLTVV.

This chain uses TRBV12-3 or TRBV12-4 with TRBJ1-2; D unclear. V lost 5 bases to trimming and J lost 6 bases, with 13 bases between them. This CDR3 has 13 residues. The CDR3 loop reads CASSSGFRDGYTF. The CDR3 DNA is TGTGCCAGCAGTAGTGGATTCCGGGATGGCTACACCTTC.

The V and J genes are TRBV7-2 and TRBJ1-4; TRBD1 agrees at 12 bases. This CDR3 has 16 residues. Trimming cost V 5 bases and J 8 bases; bases outside gene matches: 9. Germline V gives CDR1 SGHTA, CDR2 FQGNSA. The CDR3 loop is CASSPGTGGAVEKLFF. The CDR3 nucleotides are TGTGCCAGCAGCCCTGGGACAGGGGGCGCGGTGGAAAAACTGTTTTTT.

This clone was seen just once. The V gene is TRBV9, the J gene TRBJ2-1; 14 bases agree with TRBD2. The CDR3 consists of 15 residues. V lost 4 bases and J lost 7; bases outside the gene matches: 4. Germline V lookup: CDR1 SGDLS, CDR2 YYNGEE. The CDR3 region is CASSPRTSGGNEQFF. For the CDR3, the DNA is TGTGCCAGCAGCCCAAGGACTAGCGGGGGGAATGAGCAGTTCTTC.